This TCR beta chain was identified during a study of control samples from healthy donors and cancer patients. Germline loops: CDR1 MNHEY, CDR2 SVGAGI. V dropped 4 bases and J dropped 2 bases, with 9 bases sitting between them. The CDR3 has 14 residues. Here immunoSEQ multiplex PCR was the method, and the copy in TCRdb shows in-frame clones only, minus some. The sample contains about 120,000 clones, over 75% of which appear only once. Source material: blood. V is TRBV6-5 and J is TRBJ2-4; D perhaps matches TRBD2 (5 bases). This TCR came from a man in his sixties in good health. CDR3 amino acids: CASSSRLPKNIQYF. CDR3 coding DNA: TGTGCCAGCAGTTCTCGACTACCCAAAAACATTCAGTACTTC.